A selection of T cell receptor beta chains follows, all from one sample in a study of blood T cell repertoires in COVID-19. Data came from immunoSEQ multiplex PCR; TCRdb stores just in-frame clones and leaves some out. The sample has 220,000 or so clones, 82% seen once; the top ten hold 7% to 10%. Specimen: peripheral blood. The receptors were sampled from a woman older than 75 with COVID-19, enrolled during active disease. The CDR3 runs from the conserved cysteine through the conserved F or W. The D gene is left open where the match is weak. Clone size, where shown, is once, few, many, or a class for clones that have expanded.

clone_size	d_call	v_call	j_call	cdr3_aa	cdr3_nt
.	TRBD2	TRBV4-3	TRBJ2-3	CASSQDRLAGAGRGTDTQYF	TGCGCCAGCAGCCAAGATAGACTAGCGGGAGCCGGCCGGGGCACAGATACGCAGTATTTT
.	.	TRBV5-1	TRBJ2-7	CASSLGRVYEQYF	TGCGCCAGCAGCTTGGGCAGGGTCTACGAGCAGTACTTC
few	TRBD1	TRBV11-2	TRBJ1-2	CASSLTGTGDGYTF	TGTGCCAGCAGCTTAACCGGGACAGGGGATGGCTACACCTTC
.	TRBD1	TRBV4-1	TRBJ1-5	CASSQEAGQGAGAQHF	TGCGCCAGCAGCCAAGAGGCAGGACAGGGGGCCGGGGCCCAGCATTTT
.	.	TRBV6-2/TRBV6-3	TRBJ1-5	CASSIQGSNQPQHF	TGTGCCAGCAGTATACAGGGAAGCAATCAGCCCCAGCATTTT
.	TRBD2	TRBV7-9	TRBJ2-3	CASSLGLAGPTDTQYF	TGTGCCAGCAGCTTAGGGCTAGCGGGGCCTACAGATACGCAGTATTTT
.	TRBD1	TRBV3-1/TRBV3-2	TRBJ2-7	CASSHAGTGTYEQYF	TGTGCCAGCAGCCACGCCGGGACAGGGACCTACGAGCAGTACTTC
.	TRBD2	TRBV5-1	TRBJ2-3	CASSSGLNTQYF	TGCGCCAGCAGCTCGGGACTAAATACGCAGTATTTT
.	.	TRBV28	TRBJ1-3	CASSRGTGNTIYF	TGTGCCAGCAGCAGGGGAACGGGAAACACCATATATTTT
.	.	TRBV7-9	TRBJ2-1	CASIGIPNEQFF	TGTGCCAGCATCGGGATTCCCAATGAGCAGTTCTTC
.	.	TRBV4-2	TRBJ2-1	CASSGAGRGPYNEQFF	TGTGCCAGCAGCGGGGCTGGGCGGGGCCCCTACAATGAGCAGTTCTTC
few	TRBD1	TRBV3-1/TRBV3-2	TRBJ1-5	CASSPNGQGNQPQHF	TGTGCCAGCAGTCCCAACGGACAGGGGAATCAGCCCCAGCATTTT
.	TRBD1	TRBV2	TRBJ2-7	CASEDRANYEQYF	TGTGCCAGCGAGGACAGGGCGAACTACGAGCAGTACTTC
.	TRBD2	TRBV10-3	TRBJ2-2	CAIRWTSTGELFF	TGTGCCATCAGGTGGACTAGCACCGGGGAGCTGTTTTTT
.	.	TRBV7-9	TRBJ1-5	CASSWSRDEPQHF	TGTGCCAGCAGCTGGTCGAGGGATGAGCCCCAGCATTTT
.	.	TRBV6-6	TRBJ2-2	CASRAGTGELFF	TGTGCCAGCAGAGCGGGTACCGGGGAGCTGTTTTTT
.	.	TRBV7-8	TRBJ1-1	CASSLEFKNTEAFF	TGTGCCAGCAGCTTAGAATTTAAGAACACTGAAGCTTTCTTT
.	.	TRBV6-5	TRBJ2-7	CASRAGPPEQYF	TGTGCCAGCAGGGCAGGTCCCCCCGAGCAGTACTTC
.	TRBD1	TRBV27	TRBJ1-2	CASMRQGSNYGYTF	TGTGCCAGCATGAGACAGGGAAGTAACTATGGCTACACCTTC
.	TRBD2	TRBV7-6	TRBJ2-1	CASSVLLAESYNEQFF	TGTGCCAGCAGCGTATTACTAGCGGAATCCTACAATGAGCAGTTCTTC
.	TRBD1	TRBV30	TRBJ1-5	CAWGTGVTQPQHF	TGTGCCTGGGGGACAGGGGTGACTCAGCCCCAGCATTTT
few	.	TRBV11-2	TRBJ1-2	CASSLGRTDNYGYTF	TGTGCCAGCAGCTTAGGGCGGACAGATAACTATGGCTACACCTTC
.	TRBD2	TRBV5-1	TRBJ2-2	CASEGSGANTGELFF	TGCGCCAGCGAAGGGAGCGGGGCTAACACCGGGGAGCTGTTTTTT
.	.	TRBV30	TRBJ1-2	CAWRGDSYGYTF	TGTGCCTGGAGAGGAGACAGCTATGGCTACACCTTC
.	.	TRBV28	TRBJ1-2	CAATTTTANYGYTF	TGTGCCGCGACAACCACGACCGCTAACTATGGCTACACCTTC
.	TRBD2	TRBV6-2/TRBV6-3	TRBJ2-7	CASSLLAAPYEQYF	TGTGCCAGCAGTTTACTAGCGGCCCCCTACGAGCAGTACTTC
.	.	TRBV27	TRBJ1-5	CASRPGGGGQPQHF	TGTGCCAGCCGCCCGGGGGGCGGGGGTCAGCCCCAGCATTTT
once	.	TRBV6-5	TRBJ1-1	CASSDRPNTEAFF	TGTGCCAGCAGCGACAGGCCGAACACTGAAGCTTTCTTT
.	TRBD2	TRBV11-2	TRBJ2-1	CASSYNSGGADEQFF	TGTGCCAGCAGCTACAATAGCGGGGGGGCCGATGAGCAGTTCTTC